What follows are 30 T cell receptor beta chains derived from one specimen sequenced in a study of OX40 agonist ivuxolimab in advanced cancers. Library preparation employed the immunoSEQ multiplex PCR assay. The immuneACCESS repertoire file appears here via TCRdb, limited to in-frame rearrangements. These files lack a portion of the clones; in checked studies, under half of the deficit traces to unresolved V genes, and the cause of the others is not known. The sample table lists more than 70,000 clones, about 90% of them with a count of one. Clones ranked in the top ten supply around 1.5% of the sample. Sequenced here: CD4+ or CD8+ T cells sorted from blood, sampled in a trial of the OX40 agonist ivuxolimab. All receptors derive from an adult with an advanced solid tumor such as melanoma, head and neck, liver or kidney cancer.

This sequence joins TRBV6-1 and TRBJ2-5, with 7 bases fitting TRBD1. V lost 4 bases and J lost 1; bases outside the gene matches: 6. This CDR3 has 15 amino acids. Germline lookup yields CDR1 MNHNS and CDR2 SASEGT. The CDR3: CASSVGQGVQETQYF. CDR3 sequence (DNA): TGTGCCAGCAGTGTCGGGCAGGGGGTCCAAGAGACCCAGTACTTC.

This rearrangement joins TRBV11-1 to TRBJ2-1, with 7 bases that match TRBD1. After removal of 1 base from V and 5 bases from J, the junction contained 5 bases not matched to a gene. Germline lookup yields CDR1 SGHAT and CDR2 FQDESV (reference sequence). CDR3 length equals 15 residues. As DNA, the CDR3 is TGTGCCAGCAGCTTAGTGGGGACAGCTAACAATGAGCAGTTCTTC. Its translation is CASSLVGTANNEQFF.

This sequence joins TRBV6-5 and TRBJ2-1, with 8 bases that match TRBD2. Germline-derived CDR1 and CDR2 are MNHEY and SVGAGI. V lost 8 bases to trimming and J lost 2 bases; unmatched junction nucleotides: 8. The CDR3 runs to 15 residues. The CDR3: CASLSFGGAYNEQFF. The CDR3 DNA reads TGTGCCAGCCTATCGTTCGGGGGGGCCTACAATGAGCAGTTCTTC.

The gene calls are TRBV5-4 and TRBJ1-1, with D unresolved. This CDR3 spans 15 amino acids. With 0 bases removed from V and 3 bases from J, the gap between germline ends came to 12 bases. CDR1 SGHNT and CDR2 YYREEE come from the germline V gene (reference sequence). DNA of the CDR3: TGTGCCAGCAGCTTGGATCGGGCGGGGTACACTGAAGCTTTCTTT. Its protein is CASSLDRAGYTEAFF.

The rearrangement uses TRBV18 and TRBJ2-5, with D possibly matching TRBD1 (5 bases). V gave up 1 base and J gave up 5 bases, with 8 bases separating them. This CDR3 spans 13 amino acids. Germline lookup yields CDR1 KGHSH and CDR2 LQKENI. The CDR3: CASSPQGWETQYF. As DNA, the CDR3 is TGTGCCAGCTCACCACAGGGGTGGGAGACCCAGTACTTC.

The rearrangement links TRBV2 to TRBJ1-4, with 9 bases identical to TRBD1. Germline trimming cut 6 bases from V and 7 bases from J; bases unmatched to any gene: 6. Germline CDR1 SNHLY, CDR2 FYNNEI. This CDR3 has 14 amino acids. In DNA, the CDR3 is TGTGCCAGCAGAGGACAGGGGCTGATTGAAAAACTGTTTTTT. Amino acids: CASRGQGLIEKLFF.

Only one count was recorded for this clone. V usage is TRBV6-5 and J usage is TRBJ1-5; 9 nucleotides align to TRBD1. The CDR3 consists of 15 residues. Per germline, CDR1 MNHEY and CDR2 SVGAGI. J was trimmed by 1 base and V by 6 bases; bases with no gene match: 4. CDR3 DNA: TGTGCCAGCAGACCAGACAGGGGGAGCAATCAGCCCCAGCATTTT. Its protein product is CASRPDRGSNQPQHF.

The CDR3 protein is CAWSGLRSYEQYF. For the CDR3, the DNA is TGTGCCTGGAGCGGACTCAGGTCCTACGAGCAGTACTTC. The V gene is TRBV30, the J gene TRBJ2-7, with TRBD2 as a possible D gene (5 bases). Germline CDR1 is GTSNPN and CDR2 is SVGIG (reference sequence). Trimming pared 3 bases from V and 1 base from J, leaving 10 bases between. This CDR3 spans 13 amino acids.

This clone was found a few times. This CDR3 reads CASSQGTGQPQHF. CDR3 sequence (DNA): TGTGCCAGCTCACAGGGCACAGGGCAGCCCCAGCATTTT. V usage is TRBV18 and J usage is TRBJ1-5, with a weak D call TRBD1 (6 bases). V dropped 4 bases and J dropped 7 bases, with 11 bases sitting between them. Germline loops: CDR1 KGHSH, CDR2 LQKENI. The CDR3 spans 13 residues.

CDR3 loop: CASSDREGKGYTF. Here the CDR3 DNA reads TGTGCCAGCAGCGACAGGGAAGGGAAGGGCTACACCTTC. The V and J genes are TRBV9 and TRBJ1-2; possibly TRBD1 for D (6 bases). V was trimmed by 3 bases and J by 8 bases, leaving 14 bases between them. The CDR3 is made up of 13 amino acids. Per germline, CDR1 SGDLS and CDR2 YYNGEE.

The rearrangement joins TRBV2 to TRBJ2-1, with 7 positions matching TRBD1. Germline CDR1 SNHLY, CDR2 FYNNEI. This CDR3 comprises 13 residues. V lost 6 bases, J lost 8 bases, and 7 bases stayed unmatched. The CDR3: CASSWTGRDEQFF. DNA of the CDR3: TGTGCCAGCAGCTGGACAGGACGCGATGAGCAGTTCTTC. The full variable domain, rest sourced from reference TRBV2 and TRBJ2-1, is EPEVTQTPSHQVTQMGQEVILRCVPISNHLYFYWYRQILGQKVEFLVSFYNNEISEKSEIFDDQFSVERPDGSNFTLKIRSTKLEDSAMYFCASSWTGRDEQFFGPGTRLTVL.

The chain is built from TRBV28 and TRBJ2-3; TRBD1 matches at 9 bases. V lost 5 bases to trimming and J lost 4 bases; unmatched junction nucleotides: 19. The CDR3 consists of 19 residues. Germline V gene lookup returns CDR1 MDHEN and CDR2 SYDVKM. CDR3 in amino acids: CASSPDRLQGARRPDTQYF. The CDR3 DNA reads TGTGCCAGCAGTCCAGACAGACTACAGGGGGCGCGGAGGCCAGATACGCAGTATTTT.

The chain is built from TRBV30 and TRBJ1-1; no clear D gene. V was trimmed by 2 bases and J by 5 bases, leaving 12 bases between them. Germline lookup yields CDR1 GTSNPN and CDR2 SVGIG (reference sequence). The CDR3 consists of 13 residues. This CDR3 is CAWSTTTWTEAFF. CDR3 nucleotide sequence: TGTGCCTGGAGTACTACAACTTGGACTGAAGCTTTCTTT.

The chain employs TRBV19 and TRBJ2-7, with TRBD1 matching 9 bases. This CDR3 is 14 amino acids long. With 4 bases clipped from V and 4 bases from J, the junction kept 5 bases outside the gene matches. Germline V CDR1 and CDR2: LNHDA, SQIVND (reference sequence). The CDR3 loop is CASSNRGLDYEQYF. The CDR3 DNA is TGTGCCAGTAGTAACAGGGGGCTCGATTACGAGCAGTACTTC.

The CDR3 reads CASSEQGGNQPQHF. CDR3 nucleotides: TGTGCCAGCAGCGAACAGGGAGGCAATCAGCCCCAGCATTTT. The J gene is TRBJ1-5, the V gene TRBV16; the D gene is possibly TRBD1 (6 bases). This CDR3 spans 14 amino acids. Germline CDR1 and CDR2: KGHSY and FQNENV. Trimming shortened V by 5 bases and J by 2 bases, and 10 bases separated the two germline ends.

This chain joins TRBV6-5 and TRBJ2-5; D unclear. V lost 2 bases to trimming and J lost 5 bases, with 6 bases between them. CDR1 is MNHEY, CDR2 SVGAGI, per germline. There are 12 residues in the CDR3. The CDR3 here is CASSYVGETQYF. The DNA of the CDR3 is TGTGCCAGCAGTTACGTTGGGGAGACCCAGTACTTC.

V usage is TRBV4-2 and J usage is TRBJ2-6; 8 bases map to TRBD2. Unmatched junction bases numbered 13, after V lost 3 bases and J lost 0 bases. Germline CDR1 LGHNA, CDR2 YNFKEQ. This CDR3 spans 20 amino acids. The CDR3 bases are TGTGCCAGCAGCCAGGAACCGGCGGGACTAGGGGACTCTGGGGCCAACGTCCTGACTTTC. Translation: CASSQEPAGLGDSGANVLTF.

This clone appeared a few times. The chain carries TRBV5-1 and TRBJ2-1; no definite D call. This CDR3 has 13 residues. CDR1 and CDR2 from the germline V gene are SGHRS and YFSETQ. The germline V and J ends were trimmed by 0 bases and 7 bases, with 8 bases remaining between them. CDR3 in DNA: TGCGCCAGCAGCTTGGTGGCCTCGAATGAGCAGTTCTTC. Protein: CASSLVASNEQFF.

The J gene is TRBJ1-1, the V gene TRBV27; D might be TRBD1 (6 bases). The V end lost 5 bases, the J end lost 1 base, and 29 bases lay between the germline ends. CDR3 size: 20 residues. Per the germline V gene, CDR1 is MNHEY and CDR2 is SMNVEV (reference sequence). This chain's CDR3 is CASSPRGRGLTLAWNTEAFF. The DNA for the CDR3 is TGTGCCAGCAGTCCCCGCGGCCGGGGGCTAACTCTCGCATGGAACACTGAAGCTTTCTTT.

The genes are TRBV4-2 and TRBJ2-5; TRBD2 matches at 10 bases. The germline V gene has CDR1 LGHNA and CDR2 YNFKEQ. The J segment lost 5 bases and the V segment lost 4 bases, leaving 13 bases of the junction unmatched. The CDR3 has 17 amino acids. CDR3 nucleotide sequence: TGTGCCAGCAGCCCAGGAGGGACTAGCGTAAGGGGCGAGACCCAGTACTTC. Translation: CASSPGGTSVRGETQYF.

The chain employs TRBV5-4 and TRBJ2-2, with 16 bases that match TRBD2. V gave up 4 bases and J gave up 5 bases; unmatched junction bases: 5. Germline V gene data show CDR1 as SGHNT and CDR2 as YYREEE (reference sequence). The CDR3 is 17 residues long. Here the CDR3 reads CASSPGLAGGSTGELFF. CDR3 coding DNA: TGTGCCAGCAGCCCGGGACTAGCGGGAGGGTCAACCGGGGAGCTGTTTTTT.

This clone occurred once. This chain uses TRBV6-5 with TRBJ1-1, with a weak D call TRBD1 (6 bases). This CDR3 comprises 13 residues. The V end was cut by 4 bases, the J end by 4 bases, with 10 bases between. Per germline, CDR1 MNHEY and CDR2 SVGAGI. The CDR3 spells CASSSQGLTEAFF. The CDR3 DNA follows: TGTGCCAGCAGTTCCCAGGGGCTCACTGAAGCTTTCTTT.

The chain links TRBV7-2 to TRBJ1-5, with 10 positions matching TRBD1. J was trimmed by 7 bases and V by 5 bases; bases with no gene match: 5. The CDR3 covers 14 residues. Germline V gene sequence: CDR1 SGHTA, CDR2 FQGNSA. The CDR3 protein is CASSPGQGRQPQHF. In nucleotides, the CDR3 is TGTGCCAGCAGCCCGGGACAGGGGAGGCAGCCCCAGCATTTT.

The chain couples TRBV28 to TRBJ1-2; 9 nucleotides agree with TRBD1. Germline trimming cut 4 bases from V and 7 bases from J; bases unmatched to any gene: 13. CDR1 and CDR2 (germline): MDHEN, SYDVKM. This CDR3 comprises 16 residues. DNA for the CDR3: TGTGCCAGCAGTTACCAACCTGGGACAGGGAGAGGTGGCTACACCTTC. Amino acids: CASSYQPGTGRGGYTF.

The rearrangement uses TRBV4-2 and TRBJ2-1, with 7 positions matching TRBD2. The germline CDR1 and CDR2 sequences are LGHNA and YNFKEQ. With V trimmed by 3 bases and J by 3 bases, 8 bases remained unmatched. The CDR3 contains 16 residues. This chain's CDR3 is CASSQGGTPVYNEQFF. The CDR3 DNA is TGTGCCAGCAGCCAGGGAGGGACCCCAGTCTACAATGAGCAGTTCTTC.

The rearrangement links TRBV18 to TRBJ2-3, with D tentatively TRBD1 (5 bases). The CDR3 spans 13 residues. V gave up 3 bases and J gave up 3 bases, with 7 bases separating them. Germline V lookup: CDR1 KGHSH, CDR2 LQKENI. The CDR3 is CASSPPGTDTQYF. CDR3 sequence (DNA): TGTGCCAGCTCACCCCCAGGGACAGATACGCAGTATTTT.

This rearrangement joins TRBV19 to TRBJ2-7; 8 nucleotides agree with TRBD1. The V and J ends lost 4 bases and 6 bases, in that order; junction bases with no gene match: 5. CDR1 and CDR2 (germline): LNHDA, SQIVND (reference sequence). The CDR3 is made up of 13 amino acids. CDR3 coding DNA: TGTGCCAGTAGTACGACAGGGGTGTTCGAGCAGTACTTC. Protein sequence: CASSTTGVFEQYF.

This chain uses TRBV18 with TRBJ1-1; TRBD1 might be the D (6 bases). V gave up 3 bases and J gave up 2 bases, with 10 bases separating them. The germline CDR1 and CDR2 sequences are KGHSH and LQKENI. CDR3 size: 14 residues. The CDR3 loop reads CASSPRTDNTEAFF. The CDR3 DNA reads TGTGCCAGCTCACCCCGGACAGATAACACTGAAGCTTTCTTT.

The rearrangement joins TRBV6-6 to TRBJ2-2; 14 bases align to TRBD2. Germline V gives CDR1 MNHNY, CDR2 SVGAGI (reference sequence). The CDR3 length is 14 residues. V gave up 7 bases and J gave up 13 bases; unmatched junction bases: 8. The CDR3: CASKPGLAGEGLFF. CDR3 nucleotides: TGTGCCAGCAAGCCGGGACTAGCGGGAGAAGGGCTGTTTTTT.

The chain joins TRBV6-6 to TRBJ1-4; D gene ambiguous. Germline CDR1 is MNHNY and CDR2 is SVGAGI (reference sequence). This CDR3 is 14 amino acids long. V was trimmed by 7 bases and J by 8 bases, leaving 17 bases between them. The CDR3 coding sequence is TGTGCCAGCAATAGGGCCGCCCTGGGAGAAAAACTGTTTTTT. Translated, it gives CASNRAALGEKLFF.